Listed here is a single T cell receptor beta chain. This clone was seen at least ten times. Its antigen has not been determined. No quality values exist for individual bases; no much larger clone is one base distant. Using the deep immunoSEQ assay, TCR CDR3 regions were amplified from genomic DNA by multiplex PCR. Genomic DNA extracted from each cell subset was distributed evenly over all wells of several immunoSEQ 96-well plates, and each plate served as one replicate. For sorted subsets, approximately 190 ng of genomic DNA, equivalent to 25,000 to 35,000 T cell genomes, went into each replicate PCR. The purified libraries were quantified using a Qubit 3.0 fluorometer, sized with a Bioanalyzer 2100, and then quantified again using the KAPA Library Quantification kit. Every immunoSEQ 96-well plate was sequenced on a separate single-read 150-cycle Illumina NextSeq 550 flow cell. In the paper's pipeline: Because the immunoSEQ output included only junctional sequences and no quality scores, the filtering could not be the same as the filtering used for full-length reads. To assign V/J genes and CDR3, sequences were annotated using PyIR, a Python wrapper for IgBLAST v1.9, with IMGT germline references. Reads with weak V/J assignments (E-value above 1e-6), missing CDR3, stop codons, out-of-frame junctions, or ambiguous translated residues were removed. V3J clonotypes were defined as sequences sharing an identical inferred V gene, J gene, and CDR3 amino acid sequence. Percentage overlap between repertoires was computed as shared unique clonotypes divided by the size of the smaller repertoire. Three approaches were used to assess repertoire richness: RTK rarefaction, the Chao1 estimator, and Recon v2.1 estimates of unobserved clonotypes. Generation probabilities were computed with OLGA for all TCRbeta clonotypes obtained by the gDNA method from several donors. TCRdb limited this immuneACCESS table to in-frame rearrangements with V and J called. A share of clones is missing; checked studies link under half to unresolved V genes, and the rest is unexplained. D and trimming were read from the DNA, whereas the V and J calls and clone size are those reported in that table. Recorded for this sample are around 1 million clones; approximately 76% of them occurred a single time. About 1.5% of the sample is held by the ten biggest clonotypes.

Taken from cysteine to phenylalanine, the CDR3 has 13 residues. Left in the record is the CDR3 DNA by itself, 39 bases read in frame from the first base. From the germline V gene (reference sequence), CDR1 is GTSNPN and CDR2 is SVGIG. The junction carries 12 bases between V and J, which are trimmed by 0 bases and 7 bases respectively. Donors were healthy HIV-negative adults with no recently reported acute infections or vaccinations. Every donor was a Caucasian adult residing in Nashville, Tennessee, USA. Magnetic negative selection was used to enrich CD4+ T cells, after which naive cells were positively selected on CD45RA and the negative fraction became the memory subset. Blood was collected by leukapheresis, and PBMCs were isolated by Ficoll-Histopaque density gradient centrifugation and then cryopreserved in liquid nitrogen vapor phase. Purity and quantity of every magnetically sorted T cell population were checked by analytical flow cytometry. Genomic DNA was isolated from every sorted fraction and measured by UV absorbance on a Nanodrop 2000c.

This record belongs to a study of shared clonotypes between healthy human individuals (dated by TCRdb to about 2020). Describing the broader study: The cohort comprised a couple of women and a few men aged 18 to 49 years. Blood TCR repertoires of about five healthy adults were deeply sequenced to estimate repertoire size and the extent of clonotype sharing between individuals. For each donor, CD4 naive and CD4 memory were each given three plates, CD8 naive was given two plates, and CD8 memory was given one plate. Leukapheresis yielded between about 0.8 and 9.5 billion PBMCs per donor. Different laboratories and diverse techniques were used to prepare libraries and sequence TCR repertoires, to increase sequencing depth and limit assay-specific biases. Points the paper makes about the study in general: The genetic and exposure-history diversity represented was limited by the small number of donors. Clonotypes shared by all four sorted-subset donors showed higher generation probabilities than non-shared clonotypes. Across four donors, roughly 5.4% of naive CD4, roughly 3.4% of naive CD8, about 2.3% of memory CD4, and about 0.44% of memory CD8 clonotypes were shared. Pairwise subsampling indicated that sequencing depth was expected to affect the degree of clonotype sharing among donors. Sampling was restricted to blood, and TCR repertoires in tissue are likely to differ from TCR repertoires in blood. Rarefaction of sorted-subset datasets indicated incomplete sequencing despite the large sequencing depth. Naive subsets generally had larger estimated clonotype richness than memory subsets.

The TCR originated in a man younger than 30 in good health. Sequenced material: memory CD4+ T cells sorted from blood. The sample's cell subset or site label, in plain terms: CD45RA-negative fraction. This receptor chain uses TRBV30 and TRBJ2-5; no D segment can be confidently identified. In nucleotides, the sequence is TGTGCCTGGAGTGTAAACGGGTGGGTGACCCAGTACTTC. This sequence encodes CAWSVNGWVTQYF.